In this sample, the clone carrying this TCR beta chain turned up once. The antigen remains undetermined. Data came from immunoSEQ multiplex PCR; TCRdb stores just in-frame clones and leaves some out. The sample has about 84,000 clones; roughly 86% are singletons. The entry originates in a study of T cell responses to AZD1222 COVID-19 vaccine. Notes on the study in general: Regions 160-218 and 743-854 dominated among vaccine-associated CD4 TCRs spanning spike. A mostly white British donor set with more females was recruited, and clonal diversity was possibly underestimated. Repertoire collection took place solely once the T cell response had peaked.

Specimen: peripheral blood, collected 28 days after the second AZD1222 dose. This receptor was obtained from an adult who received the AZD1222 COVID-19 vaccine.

The CDR3 reads CASSLGDRGRETQYF. The DNA of the CDR3 is TGCGCCAGCAGCTTGGGCGACAGGGGGCGGGAGACCCAGTACTTC. The chain recombines TRBV5-1 with TRBJ2-5; the match to TRBD1 covers 10 bases. This CDR3 comprises 15 residues. Trimming removed 0 bases from V and 5 bases from J; junction bases left unmatched: 4. CDR1 is SGHRS, CDR2 YFSETQ, per germline.